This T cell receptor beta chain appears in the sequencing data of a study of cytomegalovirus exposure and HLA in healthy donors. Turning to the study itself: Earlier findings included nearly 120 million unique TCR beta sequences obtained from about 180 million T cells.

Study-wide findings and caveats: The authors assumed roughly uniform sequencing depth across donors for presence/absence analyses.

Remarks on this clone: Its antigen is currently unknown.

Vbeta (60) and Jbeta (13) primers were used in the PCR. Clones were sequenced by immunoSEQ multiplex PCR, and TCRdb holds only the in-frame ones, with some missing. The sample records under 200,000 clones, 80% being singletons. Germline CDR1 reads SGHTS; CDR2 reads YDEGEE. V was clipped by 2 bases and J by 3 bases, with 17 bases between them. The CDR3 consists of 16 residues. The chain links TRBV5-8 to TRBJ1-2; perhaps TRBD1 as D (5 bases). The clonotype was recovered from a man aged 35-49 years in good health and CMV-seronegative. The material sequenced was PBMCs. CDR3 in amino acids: CASSLVSGAPHYGYTF. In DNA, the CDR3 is TGTGCCAGCAGCTTAGTCAGTGGGGCGCCTCACTATGGCTACACCTTC. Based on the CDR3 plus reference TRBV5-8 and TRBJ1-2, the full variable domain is EAGVTQSPTHLIKTRGQQATLRCSPISGHTSVYWYQQALGLGLQFLLWYDEGEERNRGNFPPRFSGRQFPNYSSELNVNALELEDSALYLCASSLVSGAPHYGYTFGSGTRLTVV.